This TCR beta chain was obtained from a study of cytomegalovirus exposure and HLA in healthy donors. Note on this clone: Its antigen remains unknown.

Libraries were prepared by immunoSEQ multiplex PCR; TCRdb keeps only in-frame clonotypes and omits some of them. Among about 110,000 clones listed, roughly 84% were seen once. This CDR3 region has 18 residues. Trimming removed 0 bases from V and 0 bases from J, with 16 bases in between. Germline CDR1 reads SGHRS; CDR2 reads YFSETQ. Study-level findings and limits: Testing in vitro showed a few CMV-associated chains specific for CMV antigens. The classifier was said to identify cytomegalovirus status with high specificity and sensitivity.

The origin of this receptor is a woman aged 18 to 35 in good health and CMV-seronegative. V usage is TRBV5-1 and J usage is TRBJ1-3, with a possible D match to TRBD1 (5 bases). The specimen was PBMCs. The CDR3 bases are TGCGCCAGCAGCTTGGCCGGCGGGGGGAGCCGCTCTGGAAACACCATATATTTT. It codes for CASSLAGGGSRSGNTIYF. Based on the CDR3 plus reference TRBV5-1 and TRBJ1-3, the full variable domain is KAGVTQTPRYLIKTRGQQVTLSCSPISGHRSVSWYQQTPGQGLQFLFEYFSETQRNKGNFPGRFSGRQFSNSRSEMNVSTLELGDSALYLCASSLAGGGSRSGNTIYFGEGSWLTVV.